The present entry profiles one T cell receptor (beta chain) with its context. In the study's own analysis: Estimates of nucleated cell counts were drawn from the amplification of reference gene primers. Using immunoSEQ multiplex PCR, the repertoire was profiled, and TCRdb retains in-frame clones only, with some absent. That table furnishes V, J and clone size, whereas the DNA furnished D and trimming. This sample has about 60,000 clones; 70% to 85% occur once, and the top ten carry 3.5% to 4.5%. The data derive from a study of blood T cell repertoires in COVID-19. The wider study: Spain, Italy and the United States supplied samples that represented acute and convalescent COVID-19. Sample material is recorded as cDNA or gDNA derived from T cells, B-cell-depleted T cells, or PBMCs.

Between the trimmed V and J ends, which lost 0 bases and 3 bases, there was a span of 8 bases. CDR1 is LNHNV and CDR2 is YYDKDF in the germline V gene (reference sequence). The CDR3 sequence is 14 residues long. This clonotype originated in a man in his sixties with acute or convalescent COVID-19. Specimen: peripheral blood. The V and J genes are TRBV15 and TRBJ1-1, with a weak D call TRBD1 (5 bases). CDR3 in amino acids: CATSRDQGYTEAFF. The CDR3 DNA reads TGTGCCACCAGCAGAGATCAGGGATACACTGAAGCTTTCTTT. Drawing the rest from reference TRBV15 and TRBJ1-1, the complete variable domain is DAMVIQNPRYQVTQFGKPVTLSCSQTLNHNVMYWYQQKSSQAPKLLFHYYDKDFNNEADTPDNFQSRRPNTSFCFLDIRSPGLGDTAMYLCATSRDQGYTEAFFGQGTRLTVV.